The entry that follows covers one T cell receptor (beta chain) sequence. Its target is unknown. These data come from a study of T cell repertoires in cytomegalovirus infection. Across the whole study: A matching HLA type, together with CMV infection, was signaled by public TCR beta signatures. Whole-study findings and limits: Cumulative frequency (of public TCR beta family members) identified carriers of CMV plus the relevant HLA. HLA-C-restricted CMV clonotypes gave the most frequent clonotype in two of eight donors.

CDR1 and CDR2 from the germline V gene are SGHNT and YYREEE (reference sequence). The CDR3 runs 15 residues. V lost 1 base and J lost 0, with 10 bases in between. TCRdb processed the reads anew with MiXCR; each CDR3 protein has one entry. The table includes around 180,000 distinct CDR3 sequences, roughly 28% detected once. The rearrangement joins TRBV5-4 to TRBJ1-1; D gene unclear. This TCR was recovered from a human donor in good health (CMV status not recorded). Some clones in this sample may be carry-over from other donors' samples. Sequencing was done on a sample of PBMCs. This CDR3 is CASSLPGIMNTEAFF. The CDR3 DNA follows: TGTGCCAGCAGCTTGCCGGGGATCATGAACACTGAAGCTTTCTTT.